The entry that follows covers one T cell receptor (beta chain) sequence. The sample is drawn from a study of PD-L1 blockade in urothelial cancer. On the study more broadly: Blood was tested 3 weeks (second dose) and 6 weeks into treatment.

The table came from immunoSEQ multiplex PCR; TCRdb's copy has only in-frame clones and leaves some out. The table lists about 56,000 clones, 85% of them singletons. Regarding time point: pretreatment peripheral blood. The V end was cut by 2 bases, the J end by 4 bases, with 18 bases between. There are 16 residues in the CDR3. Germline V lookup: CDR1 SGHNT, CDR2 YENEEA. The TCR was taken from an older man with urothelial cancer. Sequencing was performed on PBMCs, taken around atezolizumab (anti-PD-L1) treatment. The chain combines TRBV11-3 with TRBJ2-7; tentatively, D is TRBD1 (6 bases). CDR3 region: CASSLHRTDLGYEQYF. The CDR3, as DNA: TGTGCCAGCAGCTTACACAGGACAGACCTTGGGTACGAGCAGTACTTC. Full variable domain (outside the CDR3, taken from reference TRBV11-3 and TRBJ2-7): EAGVVQSPRYKIIEKKQPVAFWCNPISGHNTLYWYLQNLGQGPELLIRYENEEAVDDSQLPKDRFSAERLKGVDSTLKIQPAELGDSAVYLCASSLHRTDLGYEQYFGPGTRLTVT.